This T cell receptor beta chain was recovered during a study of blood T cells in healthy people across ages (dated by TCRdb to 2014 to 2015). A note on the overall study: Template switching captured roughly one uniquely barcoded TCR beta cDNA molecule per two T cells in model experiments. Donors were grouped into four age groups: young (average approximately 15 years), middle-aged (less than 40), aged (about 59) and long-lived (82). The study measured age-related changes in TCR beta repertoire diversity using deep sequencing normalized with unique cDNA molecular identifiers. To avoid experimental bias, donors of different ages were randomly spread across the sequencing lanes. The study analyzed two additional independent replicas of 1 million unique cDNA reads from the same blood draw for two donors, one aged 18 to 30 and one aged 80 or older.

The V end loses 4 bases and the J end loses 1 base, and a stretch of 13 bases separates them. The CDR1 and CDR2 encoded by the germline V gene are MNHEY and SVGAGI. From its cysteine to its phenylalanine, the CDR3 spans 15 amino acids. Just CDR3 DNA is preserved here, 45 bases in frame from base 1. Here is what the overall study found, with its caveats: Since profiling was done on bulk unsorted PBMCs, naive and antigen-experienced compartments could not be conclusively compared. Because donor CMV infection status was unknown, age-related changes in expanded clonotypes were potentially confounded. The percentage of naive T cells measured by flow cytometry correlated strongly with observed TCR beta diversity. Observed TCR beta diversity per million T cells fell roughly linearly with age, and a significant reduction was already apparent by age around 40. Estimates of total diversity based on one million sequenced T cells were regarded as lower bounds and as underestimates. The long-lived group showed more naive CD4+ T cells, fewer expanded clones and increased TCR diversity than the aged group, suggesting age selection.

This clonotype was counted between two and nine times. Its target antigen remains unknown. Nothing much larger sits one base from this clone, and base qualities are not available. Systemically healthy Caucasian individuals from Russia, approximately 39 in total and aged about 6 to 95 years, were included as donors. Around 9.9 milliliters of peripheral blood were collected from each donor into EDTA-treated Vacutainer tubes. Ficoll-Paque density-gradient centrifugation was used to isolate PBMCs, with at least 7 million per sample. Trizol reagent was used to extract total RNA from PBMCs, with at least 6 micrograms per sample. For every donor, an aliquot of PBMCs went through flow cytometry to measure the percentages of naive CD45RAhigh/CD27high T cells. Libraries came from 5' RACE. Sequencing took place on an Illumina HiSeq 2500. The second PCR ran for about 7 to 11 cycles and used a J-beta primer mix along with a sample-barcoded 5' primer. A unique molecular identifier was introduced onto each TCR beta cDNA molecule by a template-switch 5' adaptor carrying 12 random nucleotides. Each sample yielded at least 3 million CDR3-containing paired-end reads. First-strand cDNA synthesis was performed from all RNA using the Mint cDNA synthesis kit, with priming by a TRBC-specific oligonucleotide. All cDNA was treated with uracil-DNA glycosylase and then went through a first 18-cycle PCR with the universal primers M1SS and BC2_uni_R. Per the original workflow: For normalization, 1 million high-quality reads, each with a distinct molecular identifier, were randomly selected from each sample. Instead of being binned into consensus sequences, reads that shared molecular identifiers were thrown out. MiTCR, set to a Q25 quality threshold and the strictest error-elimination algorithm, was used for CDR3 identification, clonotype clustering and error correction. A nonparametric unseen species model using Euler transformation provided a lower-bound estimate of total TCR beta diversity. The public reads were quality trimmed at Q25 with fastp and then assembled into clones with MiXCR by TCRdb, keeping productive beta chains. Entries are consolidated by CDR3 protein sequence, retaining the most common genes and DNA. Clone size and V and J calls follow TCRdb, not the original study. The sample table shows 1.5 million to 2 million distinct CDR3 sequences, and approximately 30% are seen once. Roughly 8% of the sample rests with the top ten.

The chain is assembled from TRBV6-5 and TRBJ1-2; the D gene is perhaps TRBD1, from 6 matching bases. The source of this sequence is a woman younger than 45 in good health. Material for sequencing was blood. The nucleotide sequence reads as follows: TGTGCCAGCAGTTCACAGGGAACCTTTAACTATGGCTACACCTTC. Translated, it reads CASSSQGTFNYGYTF.